Reported below is one TCR beta chain. The antigen remains undetermined. This record comes from a study of T cell repertoires in cytomegalovirus infection. The ends lost 6 bases at V and 5 bases at J; junction bases unmatched: 9. CDR3 length: 15 amino acids. TCRdb independently ran MiXCR on the reads; one entry per CDR3 protein. The sample gives 550,000 to 850,000 distinct CDR3 sequences, 30% to 35% of which show up once; 15% to 20% is in the top ten. The material sequenced was cultured PBMCs, taken from culture after CMV antigen stimulation. This clonotype originated in a human donor in good health (CMV status not recorded). Some clones in this sample may be carry-over from other donors' samples. The V and J genes are TRBV12-3 or TRBV12-4 and TRBJ2-2; 7 nucleotides agree with TRBD1. The DNA for the CDR3 is TGTGCCAGCAGCCAGGGGACAGTTGGGACCGGGGAGCTGTTTTTT. Its protein is CASSQGTVGTGELFF.